Each of the 10 T cell receptor beta chains below was sequenced from the same sample in a study of tissue T cells after allogeneic stem cell transplantation. The table came from immunoSEQ multiplex PCR; TCRdb's copy has only in-frame clones and leaves some out. This table holds 40,000 to 50,000 clones, approximately 70% found once. Material: sorted cells pooled from one or two spleens. Receptors were obtained from a pool of C57BL/6 mice in good health.

As to this clone: Any gene name here is a mouse gene name. The observed sequence ends 1 residue before the CDR3 terminus, with the missing tail filled in from the germline J gene. The J gene is TRBJ1-1, the V gene TRBV31; D might be TRBD1 (5 bases). The CDR3 has 13 amino acids. Germline V CDR1 and CDR2: GKSSPN, SITVG. Trimming cost V 1 base and J 3 bases, with 9 bases left between them. CDR3 sequence reads: CAWSPGRDTEVFF. The CDR3 bases that were read are TGTGCCTGGAGTCCAGGGAGGGACACAGAAGTCTTC.

On this clone itself: Gene names are mouse gene names. The read halts 1 residue ahead of the CDR3 end, with the missing end drawn from the germline J gene. The chain carries TRBV19 and TRBJ2-5; 10 bases fit TRBD2. The CDR3 spans 14 residues. The junction had 2 bases not matched to a gene; V was cut back by 5 bases and J by 2 bases. Per the germline V gene, CDR1 is FNHDT and CDR2 is SITEND (reference sequence). The CDR3 loop reads CASSLGGRQDTQYF. Partial CDR3 DNA: TGTGCCAGCAGCCTGGGGGGGCGCCAAGACACCCAGTAC.

This clone has only one observation. Gene names are mouse gene names. The CDR3 end is not reached by the read, which stops 1 residue before it; the germline J gene fills it in. The V call is TRBV3, the J call TRBJ2-1, with a possible D match to TRBD1 (6 bases). Between the trimmed V and J ends, which lost 5 bases and 7 bases, there was a span of 15 bases. The germline V gene encodes CDR1 SNHLY and CDR2 FYNGKV (reference sequence). This CDR3 contains 14 residues. This CDR3 reads CASSQQGFRAEQFF. Partial CDR3 DNA: TGTGCCAGCAGCCAACAGGGATTCAGGGCTGAGCAGTTC.

About this clone: Gene names denote mouse genes. The observed sequence ends 1 residue before the CDR3 terminus, with the missing tail filled in from the germline J gene. The chain joins TRBV13-2 to TRBJ2-3; 9 bases match TRBD2. The CDR3 totals 15 residues. After removal of 1 base from V and 2 bases from J, the junction contained 2 bases not matched to a gene. Per the germline V gene, CDR1 is NNHNN and CDR2 is SYGAGS (reference sequence). The covered CDR3 bases are TGTGCCAGCGGTGATTGGGGGGGCGTTGCAGAAACGCTGTAT. Encoded protein: CASGDWGGVAETLY. The CDR3, in full, reads CASGDWGGVAETLYF.

This clone was picked up a small number of times. The gene symbols are mouse symbols. The read ends 1 residue early relative to the CDR3; the germline J gene fills the gap. The J gene is TRBJ1-5, the V gene TRBV29, with D tentatively TRBD1 (5 bases). The CDR3 totals 14 residues. V lost 7 bases to trimming and J lost 0 bases, with 10 bases between them. CDR1 MSHET and CDR2 SYDVDS come from the germline V gene. The part of the CDR3 DNA that was read is TGTGCTAGCATCCGCAGGGATAACAACCAGGCTCCGCTT. Protein product: CASIRRDNNQAPL. The whole CDR3 sequence is CASIRRDNNQAPLF.

Only one count was recorded for this clone. Gene names denote mouse genes. The sequence runs out 1 residue before the end of the CDR3; the remainder is reconstructed from the germline J gene. The rearrangement uses TRBV1 and TRBJ2-3, with 7 bases that match TRBD2. Germline V gene sequence: CDR1 NSQYPW, CDR2 LRSPGD (reference sequence). This CDR3 comprises 15 residues. The trim removed 1 base at V and 0 bases at J, leaving 1 base unmatched. CDR3 protein: CTCSAVGGSAETLYF. CDR3 DNA, as far as it was read: TGCACCTGCAGTGCAGTGGGGGGAAGTGCAGAAACGCTGTAT.

About this clone: Gene names and germline refer to mouse. The read stops 1 residue short of the end of the CDR3; the missing end is completed from the germline J gene. The chain links TRBV15 to TRBJ2-1; tentative D call: TRBD1 (6 bases). Trimming cost V 6 bases and J 6 bases, with 6 bases left between them. CDR3 size: 11 residues. Germline lookup yields CDR1 SGHND and CDR2 FRSKSL. The sequenced part of the CDR3 DNA is TGTGCCAGCAGACAGGGTGCTGAGCAGTTC. It yields the protein CASRQGAEQF. The entire CDR3 sequence reads CASRQGAEQFF.

This clone has just a few counts. Gene names and germline refer to mouse. The read comes to an end 1 residue before the CDR3 does, leaving the germline J gene to fill in the end. This sequence joins TRBV13-3 and TRBJ1-5, with no clear D. The germline V gene has CDR1 NNHDY and CDR2 SYVADS. The CDR3 length is 13 residues. Trimming took 0 bases from V and 7 from J, leaving 8 bases between them. The sequenced part of the CDR3 DNA is TGTGCCAGCAGTGATGCAGGCATACAGGCTCCGCTT. This translates into CASSDAGIQAPL. The full CDR3 protein is CASSDAGIQAPLF.

As regards this clone: Mouse gene names apply. The read ends 1 residue early relative to the CDR3; the germline J gene fills the gap. The chain joins TRBV13-2 to TRBJ2-4; D may be TRBD1 or TRBD2 (5 bases each). Per germline, CDR1 NNHNN and CDR2 SYGAGS (reference sequence). The CDR3 contains 14 residues. V lost 0 bases to trimming and J lost 8 bases, with 13 bases between them. The CDR3 DNA, read in part, is TGTGCCAGCGGTGATGATGCAGGGCTGGGCACCTTGTAC. It is translated as CASGDDAGLGTLY. The whole CDR3 protein is CASGDDAGLGTLYF.

Concerning this clone: The gene symbols are mouse symbols. The sequenced fragment ends 1 residue before the CDR3 boundary, so the rest is inferred from the germline J gene. The gene calls are TRBV16 and TRBJ2-1, with 8 positions matching TRBD2. CDR1 and CDR2 from the germline V gene are SGHSA and FRNQAP. The CDR3 runs to 14 residues. The trim removed 3 bases at V and 3 bases at J, leaving 1 base unmatched. CDR3 in amino acids: CASSFLGGYAEQFF. CDR3 bases read: TGTGCAAGCAGCTTTCTGGGGGGCTATGCTGAGCAGTTC.